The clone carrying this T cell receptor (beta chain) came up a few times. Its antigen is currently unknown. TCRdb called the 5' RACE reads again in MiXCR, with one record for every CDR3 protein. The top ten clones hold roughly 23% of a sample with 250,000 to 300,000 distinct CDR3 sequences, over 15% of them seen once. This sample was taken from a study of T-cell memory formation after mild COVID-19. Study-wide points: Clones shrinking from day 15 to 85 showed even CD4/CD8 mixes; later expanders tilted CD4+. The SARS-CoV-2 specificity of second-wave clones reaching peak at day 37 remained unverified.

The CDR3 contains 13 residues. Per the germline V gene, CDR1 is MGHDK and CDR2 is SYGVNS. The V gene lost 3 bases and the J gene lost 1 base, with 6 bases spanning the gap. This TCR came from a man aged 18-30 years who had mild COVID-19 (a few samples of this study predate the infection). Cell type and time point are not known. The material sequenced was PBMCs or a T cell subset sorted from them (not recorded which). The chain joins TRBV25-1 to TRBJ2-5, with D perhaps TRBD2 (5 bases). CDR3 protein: CASSDGLQETQYF. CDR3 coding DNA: TGTGCCAGCAGTGACGGACTCCAAGAGACCCAGTACTTC. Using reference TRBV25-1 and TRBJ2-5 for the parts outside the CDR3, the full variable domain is EADIYQTPRYLVIGTGKKITLECSQTMGHDKMYWYQQDPGMELHLIHYSYGVNSTEKGDLSSESTVSRIRTEHFPLTLESARPSHTSQYLCASSDGLQETQYFGPGTRLLVL.